This T cell receptor (beta chain) stems from a study of blood T cell repertoires in COVID-19. For the study at large: Samples taken during acute and convalescent COVID-19 were collected in the United States, Italy and Spain. Sources were T cells, B-cell-depleted T cells, or PBMCs; the material itself was cDNA or gDNA.

As originally analysed: By means of reference gene primer amplification, nucleated cell counts were estimated. The table came from immunoSEQ multiplex PCR; TCRdb's copy has only in-frame clones and leaves some out. V, J and clone size derive from that table, while D and trimming were established from the DNA sequence. The sample holds 190,000 or so clones; roughly 89% are singletons and the top ten take about 7%. Germline values: CDR1 LNHDA, CDR2 SQIVND (reference sequence). V gave up 9 bases and J gave up 1 base; unmatched junction bases: 13. The CDR3 spans 16 residues. The TCR was taken from a man aged 40-55 years with acute or convalescent COVID-19. Sequencing used peripheral blood. The V gene is TRBV19, the J gene TRBJ1-1; TRBD1 matches 8 bases. The CDR3 bases are TGTGCCAGCTTAGATCAGGGGGCATTGAAGAACACTGAAGCTTTCTTT. It specifies CASLDQGALKNTEAFF.